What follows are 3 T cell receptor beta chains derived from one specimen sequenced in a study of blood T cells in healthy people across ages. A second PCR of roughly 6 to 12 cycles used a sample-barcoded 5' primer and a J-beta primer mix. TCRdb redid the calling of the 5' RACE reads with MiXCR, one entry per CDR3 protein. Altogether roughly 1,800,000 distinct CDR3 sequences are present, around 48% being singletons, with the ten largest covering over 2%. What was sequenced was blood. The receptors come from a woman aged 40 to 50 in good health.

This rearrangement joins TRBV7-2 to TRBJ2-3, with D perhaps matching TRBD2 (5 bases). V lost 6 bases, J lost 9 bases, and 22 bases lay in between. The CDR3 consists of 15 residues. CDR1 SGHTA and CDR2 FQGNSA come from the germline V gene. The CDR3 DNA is TGTGCCAGCAGTCCCGGACTTGGAAGCGAGCACACGCAGTATTTT. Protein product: CASSPGLGSEHTQYF.

The CDR3 spells CASRQGPPDGYTF. CDR3 coding DNA: TGTGCCAGCAGACAGGGACCCCCGGATGGCTACACCTTC. The rearrangement uses TRBV7-2 and TRBJ1-2; D perhaps matches TRBD1 (6 bases). V gave up 6 bases and J gave up 6 bases, with 14 bases separating them. This CDR3 has 13 amino acids. The V gene's germline CDR1 is SGHTA and CDR2 FQGNSA.

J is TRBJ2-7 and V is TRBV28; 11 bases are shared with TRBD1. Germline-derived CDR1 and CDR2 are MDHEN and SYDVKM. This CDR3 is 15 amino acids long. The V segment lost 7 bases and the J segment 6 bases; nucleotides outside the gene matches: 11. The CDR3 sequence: CASNTGQGAFGEQYF. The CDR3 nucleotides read TGTGCCAGCAATACCGGACAGGGGGCTTTCGGCGAGCAGTACTTC.